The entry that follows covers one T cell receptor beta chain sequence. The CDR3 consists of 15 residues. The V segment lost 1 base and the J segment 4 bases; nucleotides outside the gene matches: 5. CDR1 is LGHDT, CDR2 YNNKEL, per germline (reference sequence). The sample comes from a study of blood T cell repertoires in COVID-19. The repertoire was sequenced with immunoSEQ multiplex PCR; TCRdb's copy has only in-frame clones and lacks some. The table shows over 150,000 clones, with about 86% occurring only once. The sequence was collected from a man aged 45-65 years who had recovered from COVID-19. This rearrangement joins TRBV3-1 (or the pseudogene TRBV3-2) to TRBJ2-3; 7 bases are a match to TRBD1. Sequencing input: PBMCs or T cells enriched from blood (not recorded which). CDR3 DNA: TGTGCCAGCAGCCAAGCTGAGACAGGGTCAGATACGCAGTATTTT. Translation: CASSQAETGSDTQYF.